This T cell receptor beta chain was sequenced in a study of OX40 agonist ivuxolimab in advanced cancers. On the study more broadly: Patient treatment consisted of intravenous ivuxolimab administration every 2 weeks at 0.01 to 10 mg/kg.

Peripheral blood came from all dose cohorts at three timepoints. Whole-study results and caveats: Expanded clones were, on average, more numerous among CD8+ T cells than CD4+. Part of the nonresponder group also had normalized T-cell clonal expansion that was low.

Germline lookup yields CDR1 LNHDA and CDR2 SQIVND (reference sequence). The CDR3 totals 15 residues. Trimming took 5 bases from V and 2 from J; bases not matched to a gene: 5. TCRdb keeps only in-frame clones here, not all; method: immunoSEQ multiplex PCR. The repertoire holds around 40,000 clones, with 88% as singletons. To note about this clone: Its matching antigen is unknown.

The sequences come from CD4+ or CD8+ T cells sorted from blood, collected in a trial of the OX40 agonist ivuxolimab. The clonotype originates from an adult with an advanced solid tumor such as melanoma, head and neck, liver or kidney cancer. The rearrangement links TRBV19 to TRBJ1-2, with 10 bases that match TRBD1. The CDR3 loop reads CASSPRTGGNYGYTF. For the CDR3, the DNA is TGTGCCAGTAGTCCCAGGACAGGGGGGAACTATGGCTACACCTTC.